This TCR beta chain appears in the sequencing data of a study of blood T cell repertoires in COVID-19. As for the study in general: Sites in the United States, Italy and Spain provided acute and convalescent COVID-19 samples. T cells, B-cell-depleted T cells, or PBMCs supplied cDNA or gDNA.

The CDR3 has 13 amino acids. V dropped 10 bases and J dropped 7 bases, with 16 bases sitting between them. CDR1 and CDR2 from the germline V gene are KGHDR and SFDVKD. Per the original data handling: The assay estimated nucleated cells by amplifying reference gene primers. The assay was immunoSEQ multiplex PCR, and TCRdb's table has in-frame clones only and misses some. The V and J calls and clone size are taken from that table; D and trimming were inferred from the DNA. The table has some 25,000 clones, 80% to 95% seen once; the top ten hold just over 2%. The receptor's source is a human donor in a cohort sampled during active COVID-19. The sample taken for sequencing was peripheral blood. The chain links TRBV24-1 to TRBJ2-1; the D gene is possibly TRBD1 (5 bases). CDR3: CATEGQGRNEQFF. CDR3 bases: TGTGCCACAGAAGGGCAGGGTCGGAATGAGCAGTTCTTC.